This T cell receptor (beta chain) was found in a study of radiotherapy plus CTLA-4 blockade in lung cancer. Study background: With 31% of patients having disease control, objective responses were seen in roughly 19%.

The CDR3 has 14 amino acids. Trimming cost V 5 bases and J 4 bases, with 13 bases left between them. Germline CDR1 reads SGHTA; CDR2 reads FQGNSA. As for this clone: Its antigen is not identified.

Only in-frame clones appear in the TCRdb table, and some are missing; sequencing was by immunoSEQ multiplex PCR. The data show 80,000 to 100,000 clones, 75% to 85% seen once. Ipilimumab-mediated CTLA-4 blockade plus focal radiation was given to patients having chemo-refractory metastatic non-small-cell lung cancer. Study-level findings and limits: Some TCR clones had been derived from tumors. These clones expanded in peripheral blood after radiotherapy plus ipilimumab. The authors reported that early blood T cell clone dynamics, with interferon-beta, best predicted response.

The sequencing used peripheral blood, collected from a patient treated with radiotherapy plus ipilimumab. The receptor comes from a human donor with non-small cell lung cancer who had a partial response to radiotherapy plus ipilimumab. V and J are TRBV7-2 and TRBJ2-3, with a tentative D call TRBD1 (5 bases). CDR3 loop: CASSLDSVADTQYF. The CDR3 DNA follows: TGTGCCAGCAGCCTAGACAGTGTAGCAGATACGCAGTATTTT. The variable domain in full, completed from reference TRBV7-2 and TRBJ2-3, reads GAGVSQSPSNKVTEKGKDVELRCDPISGHTALYWYRQSLGQGLEFLIYFQGNSAPDKSGLPSDRFSAERTGGSVSTLTIQRTQQEDSAVYLCASSLDSVADTQYFGPGTRLTVL.